Below are 10 T cell receptor beta chains sequenced from a single sample in a study of T cell repertoires in cytomegalovirus infection. TCRdb called the reads again in MiXCR, with one record for every CDR3 protein. The repertoire holds some 150,000 distinct CDR3 sequences, with under 8.5% as singletons. Sequencing was done on a sample of PBMCs. The receptor set was obtained from a human donor in good health (CMV status not recorded). Some clones in this sample may be carry-over from other donors' samples.

The chain carries TRBV20-1 and TRBJ2-1; 7 bases are shared with TRBD2. V dropped 6 bases and J dropped 6; count of bases not matched to a gene: 11. This CDR3 comprises 14 residues. Germline CDR1 and CDR2: DFQATT and SNEGSKA (reference sequence). CDR3 residues: CSAPAAGVFNEQFF. CDR3 nucleotide sequence: TGCAGTGCCCCCGCGGCGGGGGTATTCAATGAGCAGTTCTTC.

With regard to this clonotype: The junction and the germline gene differ at one end; a read error may be behind it. J is TRBJ2-6 and V is TRBV5-1; D is undetermined. This CDR3 spans 19 amino acids. From germline, CDR1 is SGHRS and CDR2 YFSETQ. Here the CDR3 DNA reads TGCGCCAGCAGCCACGCACCGGGCCGTAAGAGCTCTGAGGCCAACGTCCTGACTTTC. Amino acid sequence: CASSHAPGRKSSEANVLTF.

This clonotype was seen repeatedly, ten times or more. V usage is TRBV7-2 and J usage is TRBJ2-3; TRBD2 aligns across 7 bases. The CDR3 length is 15 residues. Germline V gives CDR1 SGHTA, CDR2 FQGNSA. J lost 2 bases, V lost 3 bases, and 5 bases had no gene match. The DNA of the CDR3 is TGTGCCAGCAGCTTCATGGGGGGGTCCACAGATACGCAGTATTTT. This encodes CASSFMGGSTDTQYF.

The sample holds many counts of this clonotype. The chain has TRBV5-5 and TRBJ2-1, with D possibly being TRBD1 (5 bases). Trimming shortened V by 2 bases and J by 5 bases, and 14 bases separated the two germline ends. Per the germline V gene, CDR1 is SGHKS and CDR2 is YYEKEE (reference sequence). The CDR3 extends over 15 amino acids. As DNA, the CDR3 is TGTGCCAGCAGCTTCCGGGCCCAGGGCAACAATGAGCAGTTCTTC. It is translated as CASSFRAQGNNEQFF.

This clonotype was detected ten times or more. This chain uses TRBV7-8 with TRBJ1-5; tentatively, D is TRBD1 (5 bases). Germline loops: CDR1 SGHVS, CDR2 FQNEAQ. This CDR3 comprises 15 residues. V lost 1 base to trimming and J lost 3 bases, with 10 bases between them. CDR3 in DNA: TGTGCCAGCAGCTTAGTTCTGACAGTCAATCAGCCCCAGCATTTT. As protein: CASSLVLTVNQPQHF. Full variable domain (remainder filled in from reference TRBV7-8 and TRBJ1-5): GAGVSQSPRYKVAKRGQDVALRCDPISGHVSLFWYQQALGQGPEFLTYFQNEAQLDKSGLPSDRFFAERPEGSVSTLKIQRTQQEDSAVYLCASSLVLTVNQPQHFGDGTRLSIL.

The rearrangement links TRBV5-4 to TRBJ1-1; the D gene is possibly TRBD1 (6 bases). The CDR3 length is 14 residues. The germline V gene has CDR1 SGHNT and CDR2 YYREEE (reference sequence). Between the trimmed V and J ends, which lost 3 bases and 6 bases, there was a span of 15 bases. CDR3 DNA sequence: TGTGCCAGCAGCTCCTCCGACAGGTGCGCTGAAGCTTTCTTT. Its translation is CASSSSDRCAEAFF. The full variable domain, in which reference TRBV5-4 and TRBJ1-1 provide the parts outside the CDR3, is ETGVTQSPTHLIKTRGQQVTLRCSSQSGHNTVSWYQQALGQGPQFIFQYYREEENGRGNFPPRFSGLQFPNYSSELNVNALELDDSALYLCASSSSDRCAEAFFGQGTRLTVV.

This clonotype showed up many times. This chain joins TRBV20-1 and TRBJ2-1, with D possibly TRBD1 on 6 matching bases. Trimming removed 4 bases at V and 0 bases at J, with 10 bases between. CDR1 and CDR2 (germline): DFQATT, SNEGSKA (reference sequence). The CDR3 has 14 residues. CDR3 DNA: TGCAGTGCTACCGGGACACACTCCTACAATGAGCAGTTCTTC. Translated, it gives CSATGTHSYNEQFF.

The table lists this clonotype with many counts. The chain links TRBV7-6 to TRBJ1-1; unclear D gene. The CDR3 totals 15 residues. The germline V and J ends were trimmed by 4 bases and 0 bases, with 12 bases remaining between them. From germline, CDR1 is SGHVS and CDR2 FNYEAQ. DNA of the CDR3: TGTGCCAGCAGCTCTGGGAGGATGGTGAACACTGAAGCTTTCTTT. Its protein is CASSSGRMVNTEAFF.

This clonotype occurred many times. The chain is built from TRBV7-2 and TRBJ1-1; possible D gene TRBD1, 6 bases. Germline assignment: CDR1 SGHTA and CDR2 FQGNSA. The CDR3 has 13 amino acids. Trimming cost V 5 bases and J 10 bases, with 17 bases left between them. The CDR3 DNA follows: TGTGCCAGCAGCCCCACAGGGTTCGGGGTAGCTTTCTTT. Its protein product is CASSPTGFGVAFF.

The chain has TRBV4-3 and TRBJ2-3; 9 bases align to TRBD2. This CDR3 spans 14 amino acids. Germline V lookup: CDR1 LGHNA, CDR2 YSLEER. The ends lost 0 bases at V and 6 bases at J; junction bases unmatched: 1. CDR3: CASSQEAGGDTQYF. The CDR3 nucleotides are TGCGCCAGCAGCCAAGAAGCGGGGGGTGATACGCAGTATTTT.